This entry describes one TCR beta chain. Antigen: not known. Sequencing was performed with immunoSEQ multiplex PCR; in TCRdb, only in-frame clones are kept and a portion is missing. Altogether some 150,000 clones are present, about nine tenths being singletons, with the ten largest covering about a tenth. The record originates from a study of T cell responses to AZD1222 COVID-19 vaccine. V lost 0 bases, J lost 4 bases, and 10 bases lay in between. CDR1 is SGHNT and CDR2 is YYREEE in the germline V gene (reference sequence). CDR3 length: 14 residues. Second doses at about 4 or about 12 weeks were pooled. General study results and limits: Spike-wide vaccine-associated CD4 TCRs dominated at 160-218 and 743-854. The study identified only five to seven AZD1222 recipients as seropositive at baseline. Unmutated regions of variants are reportedly targeted by nearly half of spike-specific TCRs.

The chain employs TRBV5-4 and TRBJ1-1; TRBD1 is a possible D gene (5 bases). Source: peripheral blood, taken 28 days after the second AZD1222 dose. The sequence was collected from an adult who received the AZD1222 COVID-19 vaccine. The CDR3 loop reads CASSLVGTGTEAFF. In DNA, the CDR3 is TGTGCCAGCAGCTTGGTAGGGACTGGCACTGAAGCTTTCTTT. The full variable domain, completed using reference TRBV5-4 and TRBJ1-1, is ETGVTQSPTHLIKTRGQQVTLRCSSQSGHNTVSWYQQALGQGPQFIFQYYREEENGRGNFPPRFSGLQFPNYSSELNVNALELDDSALYLCASSLVGTGTEAFFGQGTRLTVV.